This T cell receptor beta chain is drawn from a study of vaccination effects on CD4 cells after COVID-19. This CDR3 comprises 16 residues. V was cut by 1 base and J by 0 bases, with 10 bases left in between. CDR1 and CDR2 (germline): LNHDA, SQIVND (reference sequence). Assay used: immunoSEQ multiplex PCR; TCRdb lists only in-frame clones, some missing. The table shows roughly 59,000 clones, with around 80% occurring only once. Study-wide findings and caveats: In the late period after vaccination, infection- and vaccine-induced clones contracted markedly.

Before sequencing, viral peptide pools were used by the ViraFEST assay to expand antigen-specific CD4+ T cells. The culture ran for 10 days, and then CD4+ T cells were isolated. Subjects were given two BNT162b2 or mRNA-1273 vaccine doses. Testing of the vaccine recipients showed negative nucleocapsid antibodies and no prior SARS-CoV-2 infection. On day 3 and again on day 7, half the medium was replaced with IL-2 medium. Remarks on this clone: What it binds is unknown.

This clonotype originated in a human donor who received a COVID-19 vaccine. This chain links TRBV19 with TRBJ2-4, with D possibly TRBD1 on 6 matching bases. Sequencing was performed on CD4+ T cells from PBMCs cultured with HCoV-OC43 spike peptides, taken after COVID-19 vaccination. The sample's subset: HCoV-OC43 spike overlapping peptide pool stimulation. The CDR3, as DNA: TGTGCCAGTAGTATAGGGACAGTATTAGCCAAAAACATTCAGTACTTC. Residues: CASSIGTVLAKNIQYF. Supplemented by reference TRBV19 and TRBJ2-4, the full variable domain reads DGGITQSPKYLFRKEGQNVTLSCEQNLNHDAMYWYRQDPGQGLRLIYYSQIVNDFQKGDIAEGYSVSREKKESFPLTVTSAQKNPTAFYLCASSIGTVLAKNIQYFGAGTRLSVL.